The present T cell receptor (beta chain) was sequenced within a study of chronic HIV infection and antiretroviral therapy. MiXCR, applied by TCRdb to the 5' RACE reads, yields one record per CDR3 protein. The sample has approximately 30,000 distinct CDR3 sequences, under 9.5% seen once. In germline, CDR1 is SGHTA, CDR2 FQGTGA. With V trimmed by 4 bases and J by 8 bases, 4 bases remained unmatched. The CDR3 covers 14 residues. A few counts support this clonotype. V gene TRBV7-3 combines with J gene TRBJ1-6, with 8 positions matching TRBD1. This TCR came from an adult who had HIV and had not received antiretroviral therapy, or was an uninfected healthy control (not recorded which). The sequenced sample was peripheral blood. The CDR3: CASSSKGQDSPLHF. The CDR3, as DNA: TGTGCCAGCAGCTCGAAGGGACAGGATTCACCCCTCCACTTT.